This T cell receptor (beta chain) was found in a study of blood T cell repertoires in COVID-19. This clone showed up just a few times. Clones were sequenced by immunoSEQ multiplex PCR, and TCRdb holds only the in-frame ones, with some missing. This table has approximately 82,000 clones, 80% to 85% appearing once. The CDR3 has 16 residues. The clonotype comes from a woman in her seventies with acute or convalescent COVID-19. This sequence joins TRBV21-1 and TRBJ1-2; TRBD1, the D gene given by the table, was not confirmed from the DNA. TRBV21-1 is designated a pseudogene. The sequenced sample was peripheral blood. The CDR3: CASSKKGQGIPYGYTF. The CDR3, as DNA: TGTGCCAGCAGCAAAAAGGGCCAGGGGATCCCTTATGGCTACACCTTC.